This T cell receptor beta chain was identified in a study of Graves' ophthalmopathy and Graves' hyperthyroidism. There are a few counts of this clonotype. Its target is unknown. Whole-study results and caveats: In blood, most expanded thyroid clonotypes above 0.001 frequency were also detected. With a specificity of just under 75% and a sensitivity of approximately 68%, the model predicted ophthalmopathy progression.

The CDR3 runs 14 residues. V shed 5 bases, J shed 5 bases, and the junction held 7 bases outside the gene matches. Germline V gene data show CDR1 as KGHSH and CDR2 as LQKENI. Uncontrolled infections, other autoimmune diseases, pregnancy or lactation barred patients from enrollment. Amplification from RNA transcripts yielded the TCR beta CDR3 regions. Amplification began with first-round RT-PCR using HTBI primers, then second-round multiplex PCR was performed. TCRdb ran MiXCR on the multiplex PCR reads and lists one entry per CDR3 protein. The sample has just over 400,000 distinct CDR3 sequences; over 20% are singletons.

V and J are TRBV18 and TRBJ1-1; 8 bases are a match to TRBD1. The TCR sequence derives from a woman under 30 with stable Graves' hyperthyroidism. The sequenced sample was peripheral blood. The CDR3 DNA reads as TGTGCCAGCTCAGCAGGGGGCTGGGGAACTGAAGCTTTCTTT. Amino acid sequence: CASSAGGWGTEAFF.